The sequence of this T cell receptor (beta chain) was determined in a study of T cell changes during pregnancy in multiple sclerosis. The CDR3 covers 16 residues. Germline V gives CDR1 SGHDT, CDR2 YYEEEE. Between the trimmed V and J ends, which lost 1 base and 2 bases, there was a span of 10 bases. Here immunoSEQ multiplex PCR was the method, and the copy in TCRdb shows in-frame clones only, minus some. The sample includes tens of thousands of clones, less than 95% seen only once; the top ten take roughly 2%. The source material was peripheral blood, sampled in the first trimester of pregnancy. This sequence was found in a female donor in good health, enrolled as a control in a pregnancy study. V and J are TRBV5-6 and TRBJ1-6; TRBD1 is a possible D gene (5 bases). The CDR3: CASSLFQGAYNSPLHF. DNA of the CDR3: TGTGCCAGCAGCTTGTTTCAGGGCGCCTATAATTCACCCCTCCACTTT.